These 6 T cell receptor beta chains were all obtained from the same sample, sequenced in a study of vaccination effects on CD4 cells after COVID-19. Sequencing used immunoSEQ multiplex PCR; TCRdb keeps in-frame clones, though not all of them. The sample records under 45,000 clones, around 77% being singletons. Before sequencing took place, the ViraFEST assay used viral peptide pools to expand antigen-specific CD4+ T cells. Following a roughly 11-day culture, CD4+ T cells were purified. Absence of prior SARS-CoV-2 infection characterized the vaccine recipients, who showed negative nucleocapsid antibodies. No antigen has been assigned to these receptors. The sample here was CD4+ T cells from PBMCs cultured with HCoV-NL63 spike peptides, taken before COVID-19 vaccination. All receptors come from a human donor who received a COVID-19 vaccine.

This clone was detected only once. The V call is TRBV5-1, the J call TRBJ1-2; a possible D gene is TRBD1 (5 bases). Germline-derived CDR1 and CDR2 are SGHRS and YFSETQ. The CDR3 is made up of 16 amino acids. V lost 1 base and J 3 bases, leaving 16 bases between the germline ends. CDR3 coding DNA: TGCGCCAGCAGCTTGATATGGGGGAAGAGGGACTATGGCTACACCTTC. The encoded protein is CASSLIWGKRDYGYTF.

CDR3 sequence reads: CASSLDVGRNAPLHF. The CDR3 bases are TGCGCCAGCAGCTTGGACGTCGGAAGGAACGCGCCCCTCCACTTT. This chain joins TRBV5-1 and TRBJ1-6, with D unclear. The length of the CDR3 is 15 residues. V dropped 0 bases and J dropped 13 bases, with 17 bases sitting between them. CDR1 and CDR2 (germline): SGHRS, YFSETQ.

The V call is TRBV20-1, the J call TRBJ1-1; TRBD1 aligns across 7 bases. Germline CDR1 and CDR2: DFQATT and SNEGSKA (reference sequence). The CDR3 runs to 12 residues. The V segment lost 3 bases and the J segment 11 bases; nucleotides outside the gene matches: 9. This CDR3 reads CSASGDRERAFF. The CDR3 DNA is TGCAGTGCTAGTGGTGACAGGGAACGTGCTTTCTTT.

The chain joins TRBV24-1 to TRBJ2-6; D possibly corresponds to TRBD1 (6 bases). The CDR3 spans 18 residues. Trimming took off 4 bases at V and 0 bases at J, with 15 bases between the two ends. Germline loops: CDR1 KGHDR, CDR2 SFDVKD. CDR3 residues: CATSDPGQGHSGANVLTF. The CDR3, as DNA: TGTGCCACCAGTGACCCCGGGCAGGGGCACTCTGGGGCCAACGTCCTGACTTTC.

This chain joins TRBV12-5 and TRBJ2-2; D is perhaps TRBD1 (5 bases). This CDR3 has 15 residues. Trimming stripped 7 bases from V and 3 bases from J, with 15 bases between. Germline CDR1 is LGHNT and CDR2 is FRNRAP. Here the CDR3 reads CASAGSGLYTGELFF. CDR3 nucleotide sequence: TGTGCTAGTGCCGGTTCAGGGTTGTACACCGGGGAGCTGTTTTTT.

V is TRBV19 and J is TRBJ1-6; TRBD1 matches 8 bases. Germline V gives CDR1 LNHDA, CDR2 SQIVND (reference sequence). Trimming took 5 bases from V and 2 from J; bases not matched to a gene: 11. The CDR3 totals 18 residues. The CDR3 spells CASSVNQGAAAYNSPLHF. The CDR3 DNA reads as TGTGCCAGTAGTGTGAACCAGGGGGCAGCGGCCTATAATTCACCCCTCCACTTT.